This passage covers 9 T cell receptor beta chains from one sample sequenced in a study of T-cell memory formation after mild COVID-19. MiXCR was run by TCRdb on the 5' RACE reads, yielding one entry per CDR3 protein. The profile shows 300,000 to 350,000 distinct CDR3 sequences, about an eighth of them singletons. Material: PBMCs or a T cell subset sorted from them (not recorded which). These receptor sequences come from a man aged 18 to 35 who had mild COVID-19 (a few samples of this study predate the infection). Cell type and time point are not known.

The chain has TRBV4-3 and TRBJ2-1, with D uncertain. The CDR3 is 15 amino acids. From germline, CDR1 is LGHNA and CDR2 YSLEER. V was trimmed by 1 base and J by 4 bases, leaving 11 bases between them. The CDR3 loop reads CASSQGRPEYNEQFF. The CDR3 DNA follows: TGCGCCAGCAGCCAAGGGAGACCAGAATACAATGAGCAGTTCTTC.

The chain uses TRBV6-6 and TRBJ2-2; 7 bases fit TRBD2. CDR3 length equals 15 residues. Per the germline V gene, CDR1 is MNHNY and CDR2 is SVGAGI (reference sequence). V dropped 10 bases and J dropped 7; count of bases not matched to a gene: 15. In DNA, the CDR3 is TGTGCCACCATAGGACAACGGGGGGTGGTCGGGGAGCTGTTTTTT. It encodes CATIGQRGVVGELFF.

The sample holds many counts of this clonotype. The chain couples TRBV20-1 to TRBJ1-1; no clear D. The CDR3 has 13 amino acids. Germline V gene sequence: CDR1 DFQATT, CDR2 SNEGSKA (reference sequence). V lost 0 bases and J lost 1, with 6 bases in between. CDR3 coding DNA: TGCAGTGCTAGAGATCACAGGAACACTGAAGCTTTCTTT. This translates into CSARDHRNTEAFF.

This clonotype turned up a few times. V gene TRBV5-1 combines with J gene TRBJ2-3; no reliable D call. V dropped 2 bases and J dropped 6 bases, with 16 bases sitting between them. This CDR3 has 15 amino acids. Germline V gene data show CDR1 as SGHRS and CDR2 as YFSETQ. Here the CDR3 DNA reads TGCGCCAGCAGCTTAGTAGAGGCACGCCAGGATACGCAGTATTTT. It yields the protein CASSLVEARQDTQYF.

CDR3 sequence: CASSDRQGAGTQYF. The CDR3 coding sequence is TGCGCCAGCAGCGACCGACAGGGGGCAGGGACCCAGTACTTC. The chain links TRBV5-1 to TRBJ2-5; 10 bases are shared with TRBD1. CDR1 and CDR2 (germline): SGHRS, YFSETQ. There are 14 residues in the CDR3. J gave up 7 bases and V 4 bases, and 7 bases lay outside the gene matches. Variable domain in full (rest from reference TRBV5-1 and TRBJ2-5): KAGVTQTPRYLIKTRGQQVTLSCSPISGHRSVSWYQQTPGQGLQFLFEYFSETQRNKGNFPGRFSGRQFSNSRSEMNVSTLELGDSALYLCASSDRQGAGTQYFGPGTRLLVL.

The CDR3 loop reads CASSLTVSSEAFF. For the CDR3, the DNA is TGTGCCAGCAGCTTAACTGTCAGTAGTGAAGCTTTCTTT. The chain couples TRBV7-3 to TRBJ1-1, with D unclear. CDR1 SGHTA and CDR2 FQGTGA come from the germline V gene. The CDR3 is 13 amino acids. V was pared by 0 bases and J by 7 bases, with 9 bases between.

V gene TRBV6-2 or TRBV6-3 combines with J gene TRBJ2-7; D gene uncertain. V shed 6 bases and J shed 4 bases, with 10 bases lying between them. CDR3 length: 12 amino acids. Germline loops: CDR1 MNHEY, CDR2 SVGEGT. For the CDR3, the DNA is TGTGCCAGCAGCCAGGACCCTTACGAGCAGTACTTC. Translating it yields CASSQDPYEQYF.

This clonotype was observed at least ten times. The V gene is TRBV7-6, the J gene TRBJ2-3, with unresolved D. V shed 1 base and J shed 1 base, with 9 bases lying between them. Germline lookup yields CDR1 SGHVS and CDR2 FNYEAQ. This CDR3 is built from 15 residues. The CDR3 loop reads CASSLGVTGTDTQYF. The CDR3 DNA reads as TGTGCCAGCAGCTTAGGGGTGACGGGCACAGATACGCAGTATTTT.

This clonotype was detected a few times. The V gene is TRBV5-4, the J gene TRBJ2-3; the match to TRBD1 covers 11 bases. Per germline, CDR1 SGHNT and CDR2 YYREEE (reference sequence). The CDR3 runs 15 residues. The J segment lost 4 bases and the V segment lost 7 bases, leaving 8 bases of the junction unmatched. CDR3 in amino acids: CASGLGQGGADTQYF. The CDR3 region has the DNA TGTGCCAGCGGCCTGGGACAGGGGGGGGCAGATACGCAGTATTTT.